This is a list of T cell receptor beta chains from one sample in a study of PD-1 blockade in classical Hodgkin lymphoma. The protocol was immunoSEQ multiplex PCR, while the TCRdb copy is restricted to in-frame clones and leaves out a portion. Of 45,000 to 60,000 clones listed, approximately 91% were seen once; the top ten hold around 5%. Material: peripheral blood mononuclear cells (PBMCs). Receptors were obtained from a human donor with classical Hodgkin lymphoma. CDR3s include the opening cysteine and the closing phenylalanine or tryptophan. The D gene is left open where the match is weak. Size tells how often a clone was seen (once, few, many) or the class of an expanded clone, and some rows leave it out.

v_gene	abundance	d_gene	j_gene	CDR3aa	CDR3nt
TRBV5-1	once	.	TRBJ2-7	CASSPEGEFDEQYF	TGCGCCAGCAGCCCAGAGGGGGAGTTCGACGAGCAGTACTTC
TRBV29-1	.	TRBD2	TRBJ2-7	CSVQTSGRVYEQYF	TGCAGCGTCCAGACTAGCGGGAGGGTGTACGAGCAGTACTTC
TRBV6-5	.	TRBD1	TRBJ1-1	CASSPTGGTEAFF	TGTGCCAGCAGTCCCACAGGGGGTACAGAAGCTTTCTTT
TRBV5-1	.	TRBD1	TRBJ2-1	CASSARQGRSYNEQFF	TGCGCCAGCAGCGCCCGACAGGGCCGCTCCTACAATGAGCAGTTCTTC
TRBV6-1	.	.	TRBJ2-6	CASSERAGANVLTF	TGTGCCAGCAGTGAGAGGGCTGGGGCCAACGTCCTGACTTTC
TRBV5-1	.	.	TRBJ1-2	CASSLDGGDYGYTF	TGCGCCAGCAGCTTGGATGGGGGGGACTATGGCTACACCTTC
TRBV6-4	.	TRBD1	TRBJ1-2	CASSSGTGGQGYGYTF	TGTGCCAGCAGTTCCGGGACAGGGGGCCAGGGCTATGGCTACACCTTC
TRBV2	.	.	TRBJ1-1	CASSEGAGVNTEAFF	TGTGCCAGCAGTGAAGGCGCCGGGGTGAACACTGAAGCTTTCTTT
TRBV2	.	TRBD1	TRBJ2-2	CASSDQGATNTGELFF	TGTGCCAGCAGTGATCAGGGGGCGACGAACACCGGGGAGCTGTTTTTT
TRBV13	.	.	TRBJ2-3	CASSAIHSTDTQYF	TGTGCCAGCAGCGCCATACACAGCACAGATACGCAGTATTTT
TRBV18	few	.	TRBJ2-5	CASSPQETQYF	TGTGCCAGCTCACCCCAAGAGACCCAGTACTTC
TRBV7-7	.	.	TRBJ2-1	CASSPSLRDNEQFF	TGTGCTAGCAGCCCCTCTCTCAGGGACAATGAGCAGTTCTTC
TRBV11-2	.	.	TRBJ1-4	CASSLIHHEKLFF	TGTGCCAGCAGCTTGATACACCATGAAAAACTGTTTTTT
TRBV5-1	.	.	TRBJ2-2	CASSPSDGAGELFF	TGCGCCAGCAGCCCGTCGGATGGAGCCGGGGAGCTGTTTTTT
TRBV11-3	.	.	TRBJ1-3	CASSLAGFADTIYF	TGTGCCAGCAGCTTAGCAGGGTTCGCGGACACCATATATTTT
TRBV6-1	.	.	TRBJ1-3	CASSEGSGSSGNTIYF	TGTGCCAGCAGTGAGGGGAGTGGCAGCTCTGGAAACACCATATATTTT
TRBV11-3	.	TRBD2	TRBJ2-3	CASSPRLAGVSDTQYF	TGTGCCAGCAGCCCCCGACTAGCGGGAGTTTCAGATACGCAGTATTTT
TRBV11-1	.	.	TRBJ2-1	CASSLPAANIGNEQFF	TGTGCCAGCAGCCTACCAGCGGCCAATATAGGGAATGAGCAGTTCTTC
TRBV2	.	TRBD2	TRBJ2-2	CASILAGVNAGELFF	TGTGCCAGTATCCTAGCGGGAGTGAACGCCGGGGAGCTGTTTTTT
TRBV11-2	.	.	TRBJ1-2	CASSLDRLGGMTF	TGTGCCAGCAGCTTAGATCGCCTTGGGGGGATGACCTTC
TRBV2	.	.	TRBJ1-5	CASRRDPLNQPQHF	TGTGCCAGCCGACGGGACCCCCTAAATCAGCCCCAGCATTTT
TRBV11-2	.	.	TRBJ2-1	CASSLDFAPEVDEQFF	TGTGCCAGCAGCTTAGATTTCGCCCCCGAGGTGGATGAGCAGTTCTTC
TRBV4-1	.	TRBD2	TRBJ2-1	CASSRGTSGNYNEQFF	TGCGCCAGCAGCCGAGGGACTAGCGGGAATTACAATGAGCAGTTCTTC
TRBV19	.	.	TRBJ2-6	CASTPWAAIEPGANVLTF	TGTGCCAGTACCCCCTGGGCAGCTATTGAACCCGGGGCCAACGTCCTGACTTTC
TRBV5-1	.	TRBD1	TRBJ2-1	CASSLKGQGAHNEQFF	TGCGCCAGCAGCTTGAAGGGGCAGGGGGCCCACAATGAGCAGTTCTTC
TRBV7-8	.	TRBD1	TRBJ2-3	CASNRRDRDGADTQYF	TGTGCCAGCAACCGCCGGGACAGGGATGGGGCAGATACGCAGTATTTT
TRBV28	.	TRBD2	TRBJ2-2	CASSYSSSGTGELFF	TGTGCCAGCAGTTATTCCTCTAGCGGCACCGGGGAGCTGTTTTTT
TRBV30	.	TRBD1	TRBJ1-2	CAWASPGGGGPLLYYGYTF	TGTGCCTGGGCCTCCCCAGGGGGCGGGGGGCCTCTTCTTTACTATGGCTACACCTTC
TRBV25-1	.	.	TRBJ2-1	CASSLGYNEQFF	TGTGCCAGCAGCTTAGGCTACAATGAGCAGTTCTTC
TRBV7-9	.	.	TRBJ2-1	CASSLERAYNEQFF	TGTGCCAGCAGCTTAGAAAGGGCCTACAATGAGCAGTTCTTC
TRBV7-2	.	.	TRBJ1-1	CASSLYRLMNTEAFF	TGTGCCAGCAGCCTATACAGGCTCATGAACACTGAAGCTTTCTTT
TRBV6-1	.	TRBD1	TRBJ2-1	CASSEGYSGTGGNEQFF	TGTGCCAGCAGTGAAGGTTATTCCGGGACAGGGGGCAATGAGCAGTTCTTC
TRBV29-1	.	.	TRBJ2-3	CSVRGRYADTQYF	TGCAGCGTCCGGGGACGGTATGCAGATACGCAGTATTTT
TRBV13	.	TRBD2	TRBJ2-3	CASSYPAEGGPDTQYF	TGTGCCAGCAGCTACCCCGCTGAGGGAGGGCCGGATACGCAGTATTTT
TRBV19	.	TRBD2	TRBJ2-1	CASTGTSGRPGDSEQFF	TGTGCCAGCACCGGGACTAGCGGGAGGCCGGGGGACTCTGAGCAGTTCTTC
TRBV25-1	.	.	TRBJ2-1	CASCSYNEQFF	TGTGCCTCCTGCTCCTACAATGAGCAGTTCTTC
TRBV7-3	.	TRBD1	TRBJ2-2	CASSLSTGANTGELFF	TGTGCCAGCAGCTTAAGTACAGGGGCTAACACCGGGGAGCTGTTTTTT
TRBV2	.	.	TRBJ1-1	CASHIQGLNTEAFF	TGTGCCAGCCATATACAGGGCTTGAACACTGAAGCTTTCTTT
TRBV6-5	.	.	TRBJ2-7	CASSYDAGAYEQYF	TGTGCCAGCAGTTACGACGCCGGGGCCTACGAGCAGTACTTC
TRBV30	.	.	TRBJ1-1	CAWRGNTEAFF	TGTGCCTGGAGGGGAAACACTGAAGCTTTCTTT
TRBV11-2	.	.	TRBJ2-3	CASSLVGGTDTQYF	TGTGCCAGCAGCTTAGTAGGCGGCACAGATACGCAGTATTTT
TRBV19	.	.	TRBJ1-1	CASSMWTVNTEAFF	TGTGCCAGTAGTATGTGGACCGTGAACACTGAAGCTTTCTTT
TRBV2	.	.	TRBJ1-5	CASSEGGGGLYSSNQPQHF	TGTGCCAGCAGCGAAGGGGGGGGAGGGCTCTATTCTAGCAATCAGCCCCAGCATTTT
TRBV14	once	TRBD2	TRBJ2-1	CASSPTVGRVRNEQFF	TGTGCCAGCAGCCCTACGGTCGGGAGGGTGCGCAATGAGCAGTTCTTC
TRBV28	.	TRBD2	TRBJ2-1	CATVNSGKVEQFF	TGTGCCACCGTGAATAGCGGGAAGGTTGAGCAGTTCTTC
TRBV19	.	.	TRBJ1-5	CASREGGPGSNQPQHF	TGTGCCAGTAGGGAAGGCGGGCCAGGGAGCAATCAGCCCCAGCATTTT
TRBV7-9	.	TRBD1	TRBJ1-1	CASSFDRGFGNTEAFF	TGTGCCAGCAGCTTTGACAGGGGCTTTGGGAACACTGAAGCTTTCTTT
TRBV14	.	.	TRBJ2-6	CASSQDTGVGTDGANVLTF	TGTGCCAGCAGCCAAGACACCGGGGTAGGCACGGACGGGGCCAACGTCCTGACTTTC
TRBV4-2	.	.	TRBJ2-7	CASSQDTRSGAGSSYEQYF	TGTGCCAGCAGCCAAGATACCCGATCAGGGGCAGGGAGCTCCTACGAGCAGTACTTC
TRBV11-2	.	TRBD1	TRBJ2-7	CASSLGTGVYEQYF	TGTGCCAGCAGCTTAGGGACAGGGGTCTACGAGCAGTACTTC
TRBV5-1	.	TRBD2	TRBJ2-5	CASSLTSGRTQETQYF	TGCGCCAGCAGCTTAACTAGCGGGCGAACCCAAGAGACCCAGTACTTC
TRBV2	.	.	TRBJ2-7	CASSPRGTSPGEQYF	TGTGCCAGCAGCCCCCGGGGGACTTCGCCGGGCGAGCAGTACTTC
TRBV5-5	.	.	TRBJ2-5	CASSLALAEETQYF	TGTGCCAGCAGCTTGGCATTAGCGGAAGAGACCCAGTACTTC
TRBV5-8	.	.	TRBJ1-2	CASSQTGRGYYGYTF	TGTGCCAGCAGCCAAACAGGCCGAGGGTACTATGGCTACACCTTC
TRBV7-2	.	.	TRBJ2-3	CASRPTSGTSTDTQYF	TGTGCCAGCAGACCAACGTCAGGAACCAGCACAGATACGCAGTATTTT
TRBV18	.	.	TRBJ1-3	CASQNTVGPGNTIYF	TGTGCCAGCCAAAACACCGTGGGGCCTGGAAACACCATATATTTT
TRBV7-3	.	.	TRBJ2-2	CASSRRPGELFF	TGTGCCAGCAGCCGCCGGCCCGGGGAGCTGTTTTTT